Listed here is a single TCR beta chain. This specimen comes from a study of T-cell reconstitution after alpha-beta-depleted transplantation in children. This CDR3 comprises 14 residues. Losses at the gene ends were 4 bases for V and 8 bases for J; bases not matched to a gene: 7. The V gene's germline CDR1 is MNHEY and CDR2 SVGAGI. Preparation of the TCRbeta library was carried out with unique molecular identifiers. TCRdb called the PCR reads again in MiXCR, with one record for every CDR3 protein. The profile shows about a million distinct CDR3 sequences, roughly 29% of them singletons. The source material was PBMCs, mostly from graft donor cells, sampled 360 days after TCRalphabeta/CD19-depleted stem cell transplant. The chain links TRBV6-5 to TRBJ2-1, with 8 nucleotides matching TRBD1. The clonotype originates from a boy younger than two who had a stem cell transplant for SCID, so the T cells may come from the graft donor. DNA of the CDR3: TGTGCCAGCAGTTCCGGGACAGGTTGGGATGAGCAGTTCTTC. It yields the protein CASSSGTGWDEQFF.